Below, one T cell receptor beta chain is given with its context. The antigen is not known. Via MiXCR, TCRdb re-called the RT-PCR reads, giving one row per CDR3 protein. The sample carries over 150,000 distinct CDR3 sequences, around 15% recorded once. This sample was included in a study of response to subunit inactivated influenza vaccine. Study-wide results and limits: There was a suggestion from the authors that each seasonal influenza vaccination recruits few new T cells.

This TCR was recovered from a man over 45 who received an inactivated influenza vaccine. Sequences were derived from CD8+ T cells sorted from PBMCs, sampled 4 to 6 days after vaccination.

The CDR3 DNA reads as TGTGCCAGCAGCTTCCCCCCCGCCAGGGGGCGTTTGGTGAACACTGAAGCTTTCTTT. It codes for CASSFPPARGRLVNTEAFF. This chain joins TRBV11-1 and TRBJ1-1, with 8 positions matching TRBD1. Unmatched junction bases numbered 15, after V lost 3 bases and J lost 0 bases. Per germline, CDR1 SGHAT and CDR2 FQDESV (reference sequence). The CDR3 runs to 19 residues.